Presented here are 23 T cell receptor beta chains from one specimen sequenced in a study of shared clonotypes between healthy human individuals. The repertoire was sequenced with immunoSEQ multiplex PCR; TCRdb's copy has only in-frame clones and lacks some. The sample has about 2 million clones; 85% to 95% are singletons. Specimen: naive CD4+ T cells sorted from blood. Specified subset: CD45RA+ positively selected. These receptors originate from a man aged 18 to 35 in good health.

The V gene is TRBV30, the J gene TRBJ1-5; D uncertain. CDR3 length: 14 amino acids. The V end lost 2 bases, the J end lost 0 bases, and 8 bases lay between the germline ends. CDR1 is GTSNPN, CDR2 SVGIG, per germline (reference sequence). Here the CDR3 reads CAWSPRSSNQPQHF. CDR3 in DNA: TGTGCCTGGAGTCCCCGAAGTAGCAATCAGCCCCAGCATTTT.

The rearrangement uses TRBV5-6 and TRBJ1-3; TRBD1 might be the D (6 bases). This CDR3 is built from 15 residues. The germline V gene encodes CDR1 SGHDT and CDR2 YYEEEE. The V gene lost 6 bases and the J gene lost 0 bases, with 13 bases spanning the gap. The CDR3 here is CASTATGISGNTIYF. CDR3 sequence (DNA): TGTGCCAGCACCGCCACAGGGATCTCTGGAAACACCATATATTTT.

This chain joins TRBV6-1 and TRBJ2-7, with 7 bases that match TRBD2. V trimming: 7 bases; J trimming: 3 bases; junction bases outside the gene matches: 9. The CDR3 is made up of 14 amino acids. CDR1 is MNHNS and CDR2 is SASEGT in the germline V gene. CDR3 loop: CASTRQRDLYEQYF. The CDR3 DNA sequence: TGTGCCAGCACGAGGCAGCGGGATCTCTACGAGCAGTACTTC.

The rearrangement joins TRBV5-1 to TRBJ1-6, with TRBD1 matching 11 bases. Looked up from germline, CDR1 is SGHRS and CDR2 is YFSETQ. Unmatched junction bases numbered 9, after V lost 3 bases and J lost 16 bases. The CDR3 sequence is 14 residues long. The CDR3 nucleotides are TGCGCCAGCAGCTCAGGGACAGGGGGTAACAATCTCCACTTT. This encodes CASSSGTGGNNLHF.

This chain joins TRBV14 and TRBJ1-2, with D perhaps matching TRBD1 (6 bases). Between the trimmed V and J ends, which lost 4 bases and 0 bases, there was a span of 9 bases. Germline assignment: CDR1 SGHDN and CDR2 FVKESK. CDR3 length: 14 residues. This chain's CDR3 is CASSRRGANYGYTF. In DNA form, the CDR3 reads TGTGCCAGCAGCCGCAGGGGAGCTAACTATGGCTACACCTTC.

The chain combines TRBV7-9 with TRBJ2-5; maybe TRBD1 (6 bases). The CDR3 length is 15 residues. The V end lost 1 base, the J end lost 6 bases, and 15 bases lay between the germline ends. Germline CDR1 SEHNR, CDR2 FQNEAQ (reference sequence). The CDR3, as DNA: TGTGCCAGCAGCTTAGATGGACAGCAATTCCAGACCCAGTACTTC. This gives the protein CASSLDGQQFQTQYF.

The chain carries TRBV25-1 and TRBJ2-5; D ambiguous. The CDR3 runs to 14 residues. Germline V CDR1 and CDR2: MGHDK, SYGVNS. With 3 bases removed from V and 5 bases from J, the gap between germline ends came to 13 bases. CDR3 amino acids: CASSDPGIFETQYF. Here the CDR3 DNA reads TGTGCCAGCAGTGACCCTGGGATCTTTGAGACCCAGTACTTC.

The chain combines TRBV4-1 with TRBJ1-5; 10 bases map to TRBD1. Germline-derived CDR1 and CDR2 are MGHRA and YSYEKL. The CDR3 is 19 residues long. Unmatched junction bases numbered 11, after V lost 2 bases and J lost 1 base. This CDR3 is CASSQSGQGGSLSNQPQHF. The CDR3 nucleotides read TGCGCCAGCAGCCAAAGTGGACAGGGGGGAAGCCTCAGCAATCAGCCCCAGCATTTT.

The V call is TRBV7-2, the J call TRBJ1-1; maybe TRBD1 (6 bases). Germline CDR1 reads SGHTA; CDR2 reads FQGNSA. CDR3 length: 16 residues. The ends were cut back, 6 bases at V and 1 base at J, with 18 bases in the middle. The DNA of the CDR3 is TGTGCCAGCAGACCCTTCGGGGGCAGCTCGAACACTGAAGCTTTCTTT. It codes for CASRPFGGSSNTEAFF.

The chain uses TRBV11-2 and TRBJ2-6; D is perhaps TRBD2 (5 bases). Looked up from germline, CDR1 is SGHAT and CDR2 is FQNNGV. The V end lost 4 bases, the J end lost 0 bases, and 10 bases lay between the germline ends. This CDR3 has 16 residues. This CDR3 is CASSSGLASGANVLTF. DNA of the CDR3: TGTGCCAGCAGCTCAGGACTGGCCTCTGGGGCCAACGTCCTGACTTTC.

Here the CDR3 DNA reads TGTGCCAGCAGCCCGAGACGGAGCAGCCCTAGCACAGATACGCAGTATTTT. Translation gives CASSPRRSSPSTDTQYF. The rearrangement joins TRBV7-2 to TRBJ2-3; D gene unclear. The CDR3 loop spans 17 amino acids. Germline CDR1 SGHTA, CDR2 FQGNSA. V was cut by 5 bases and J by 0 bases, with 18 bases left in between. Together with reference TRBV7-2 and TRBJ2-3, the CDR3 gives the full variable domain: GAGVSQSPSNKVTEKGKDVELRCDPISGHTALYWYRQSLGQGLEFLIYFQGNSAPDKSGLPSDRFSAERTGGSVSTLTIQRTQQEDSAVYLCASSPRRSSPSTDTQYFGPGTRLTVL.

The CDR3 DNA reads as TGTGCCAGCACGGCAGGGACCGGGGAGCTGTTTTTT. Protein product: CASTAGTGELFF. This chain joins TRBV28 and TRBJ2-2; the D gene is possibly TRBD1 (5 bases). The CDR3 is 12 amino acids. Germline V gives CDR1 MDHEN, CDR2 SYDVKM. V was cut by 7 bases and J by 5 bases, with 8 bases left in between.

Comments on this clone: Other DNA sequences within the sample encode an identical CDR3. V usage is TRBV6-5 and J usage is TRBJ2-7, with D unclear. CDR1 is MNHEY and CDR2 is SVGAGI in the germline V gene. V lost 6 bases to trimming and J lost 4 bases, with 7 bases between them. This CDR3 is 11 amino acids long. CDR3 sequence reads: CASRSGYEQYF. The CDR3 nucleotides read TGTGCCAGCAGGAGTGGTTACGAGCAGTACTTC.

The J gene is TRBJ2-1, the V gene TRBV7-2, with D perhaps given as TRBD1 or TRBD2 (5 bases each). V was pared by 0 bases and J by 7 bases, with 10 bases between. Germline CDR1 is SGHTA and CDR2 is FQGNSA. The length of the CDR3 is 14 residues. CDR3 sequence reads: CASSLAGEWNEQFF. CDR3 nucleotides: TGTGCCAGCAGCTTAGCAGGGGAGTGGAATGAGCAGTTCTTC.

This chain uses TRBV18 with TRBJ2-7, with 16 bases that match TRBD2. V lost 5 bases to trimming and J lost 2 bases; unmatched junction nucleotides: 9. This CDR3 is built from 18 residues. CDR1 and CDR2 from the germline V gene are KGHSH and LQKENI. The CDR3 region has the DNA TGTGCCAGCTCAGCGGTCCCGGGACTAGCGGGAGGGCCCTACGAGCAGTACTTC. Encoded protein: CASSAVPGLAGGPYEQYF.

In its sample, this clone was seen a few times. V and J are TRBV19 and TRBJ1-4; a possible D gene is TRBD1 (6 bases). CDR1 is LNHDA and CDR2 is SQIVND in the germline V gene (reference sequence). Trimming shortened V by 6 bases and J by 0 bases, and 11 bases separated the two germline ends. This CDR3 contains 15 residues. For the CDR3, the DNA is TGTGCCAGTAGCCGGACAGCTACAACTAATGAAAAACTGTTTTTT. This translates into CASSRTATTNEKLFF.

This rearrangement joins TRBV5-1 to TRBJ1-3; tentatively, D is TRBD1 (6 bases). Per germline, CDR1 SGHRS and CDR2 YFSETQ. V lost 4 bases, J lost 1 base, and 12 bases lay in between. The CDR3 covers 15 residues. Written as DNA, the CDR3 is TGCGCCAGCAGCGTCGTCACAGGGTCTGGAAACACCATATATTTT. The encoded protein is CASSVVTGSGNTIYF.

V gene TRBV27 combines with J gene TRBJ1-4, with D unclear. In germline, CDR1 is MNHEY, CDR2 SMNVEV (reference sequence). This CDR3 contains 16 residues. Trimming left V 2 bases short and J 0 bases short, with 10 bases between. Here the CDR3 DNA reads TGTGCCAGCAGTTTAAGGGCGACAACAACTAATGAAAAACTGTTTTTT. This gives the protein CASSLRATTTNEKLFF.

The rearrangement uses TRBV5-6 and TRBJ2-6; D is tentatively TRBD1 or TRBD2 (5 bases each). V lost 4 bases, J lost 0 bases, and 8 bases lay in between. The CDR3 totals 15 residues. Germline V CDR1 and CDR2: SGHDT, YYEEEE. CDR3 sequence reads: CASSPGGSGANVLTF. For the CDR3, the DNA is TGTGCCAGCAGCCCTGGGGGCTCTGGGGCCAACGTCCTGACTTTC.

The CDR3 reads CASVPGTSRNTGELFF. CDR3 bases: TGTGCCAGCGTCCCCGGGACTAGCCGTAACACCGGGGAGCTGTTTTTT. The rearrangement links TRBV19 to TRBJ2-2, with TRBD2 identical over 9 bases. J gave up 2 bases and V 9 bases, and 10 bases lay outside the gene matches. Germline CDR1 is LNHDA and CDR2 is SQIVND (reference sequence). CDR3 length: 16 amino acids.

V is TRBV5-4 and J is TRBJ2-7; the match to TRBD2 covers 8 bases. V trimming: 2 bases; J trimming: 1 base; junction bases outside the gene matches: 5. The CDR3 sequence is 15 residues long. The germline gives CDR1 SGHNT, CDR2 YYREEE (reference sequence). CDR3: CASSFMTGGSYEQYF. CDR3 nucleotides: TGTGCCAGCAGCTTCATGACGGGAGGGTCCTACGAGCAGTACTTC. Drawing the rest from reference TRBV5-4 and TRBJ2-7, the complete variable domain is ETGVTQSPTHLIKTRGQQVTLRCSSQSGHNTVSWYQQALGQGPQFIFQYYREEENGRGNFPPRFSGLQFPNYSSELNVNALELDDSALYLCASSFMTGGSYEQYFGPGTRLTVT.

The chain joins TRBV7-9 to TRBJ2-5; 12 bases agree with TRBD2. The V segment lost 4 bases and the J segment 4 bases; nucleotides outside the gene matches: 13. The CDR3 runs to 18 residues. Germline-derived CDR1 and CDR2 are SEHNR and FQNEAQ (reference sequence). CDR3 loop: CASSSDASGRAVRETQYF. For the CDR3, the DNA is TGTGCCAGCAGCTCGGACGCTAGCGGGAGGGCCGTTCGAGAGACCCAGTACTTC. The whole variable domain, filled in from reference TRBV7-9 and TRBJ2-5, reads DTGVSQNPRHKITKRGQNVTFRCDPISEHNRLYWYRQTLGQGPEFLTYFQNEAQLEKSRLLSDRFSAERPKGSFSTLEIQRTEQGDSAMYLCASSSDASGRAVRETQYFGPGTRLLVL.

The chain links TRBV7-2 to TRBJ2-3; tentative D call: TRBD1 (5 bases). Per the germline V gene, CDR1 is SGHTA and CDR2 is FQGNSA. V dropped 4 bases and J dropped 3 bases, with 11 bases sitting between them. The length of the CDR3 is 14 residues. The CDR3 sequence: CASSYMTVTDTQYF. For the CDR3, the DNA is TGTGCCAGCAGCTATATGACAGTTACAGATACGCAGTATTTT.